One sample yielded the 9 T cell receptor beta chains listed below, sequenced in a study of shared T cell receptors in the human thymus. The data were produced by immunoSEQ multiplex PCR, yet TCRdb's version contains in-frame clones alone and is incomplete. The table lists 450,000 to 650,000 clones, about four fifths of them singletons. The same sample was also studied in work on human thymus T cells.

Sequencing was carried out using thymocytes. The receptors originated from a boy under two years old with a congenital heart defect.

This clone was found once. The chain couples TRBV19 to TRBJ1-5; 7 bases fit TRBD1. This CDR3 contains 16 residues. CDR1 LNHDA and CDR2 SQIVND come from the germline V gene (reference sequence). The V and J ends lost 6 bases and 1 base, in that order; junction bases with no gene match: 9. Written as DNA, the CDR3 is TGTGCCAGTAGCGATACAGGGGCTGTCAGCAATCAGCCCCAGCATTTT. This codes for CASSDTGAVSNQPQHF.

The chain employs TRBV7-2 and TRBJ1-1; the D is unclear. Germline CDR1 reads SGHTA; CDR2 reads FQGNSA. Between the trimmed V and J ends, which lost 3 bases and 5 bases, there was a span of 4 bases. This CDR3 is built from 11 residues. The CDR3 DNA is TGTGCCAGCAGCTTTATGACTGAAGCTTTCTTT. It specifies CASSFMTEAFF.

The CDR3 spells CASSPVFKGREVTGELFF. The CDR3 bases are TGTGCCAGCTCACCAGTCTTTAAAGGGCGGGAGGTGACCGGGGAGCTGTTTTTT. This chain connects TRBV18 to TRBJ2-2; TRBD2 matches at 8 bases. CDR1 is KGHSH and CDR2 is LQKENI in the germline V gene. Trimming removed 2 bases from V and 5 bases from J; junction bases left unmatched: 13. The CDR3 extends over 18 amino acids.

The rearrangement links TRBV4-1 to TRBJ2-3; 7 bases align to TRBD2. Germline V gene lookup returns CDR1 MGHRA and CDR2 YSYEKL. Unmatched junction bases numbered 6, after V lost 4 bases and J lost 5 bases. This CDR3 has 14 residues. The DNA for the CDR3 is TGCGCCAGCAGCCCCGGGGGAGGGGTAGATACGCAGTATTTT. It encodes CASSPGGGVDTQYF.

The CDR3 loop is CASSIRDRHHYGYTF. The CDR3 coding sequence is TGTGCCAGTAGTATAAGGGACAGGCACCACTATGGCTACACCTTC. The chain joins TRBV19 to TRBJ1-2; 8 nucleotides agree with TRBD1. CDR1 and CDR2 from the germline V gene are LNHDA and SQIVND (reference sequence). CDR3 length: 15 amino acids. V shed 2 bases and J 3 bases; nucleotides not matched to a gene: 5.

This chain joins TRBV6-1 and TRBJ2-6; D is possibly TRBD2 (6 bases). This CDR3 has 18 amino acids. Germline CDR1 and CDR2: MNHNS and SASEGT. The germline V and J ends were trimmed by 3 bases and 0 bases, with 15 bases remaining between them. The CDR3 sequence is CASSERGTRCSGANVLTF. CDR3 nucleotides: TGTGCCAGCAGTGAGCGGGGTACCCGATGCTCTGGGGCCAACGTCCTGACTTTC.

This clone was detected once. This chain links TRBV5-1 with TRBJ2-1; 15 nucleotides agree with TRBD2. V dropped 4 bases and J dropped 9; count of bases not matched to a gene: 8. This CDR3 is 16 amino acids long. Germline V gene data show CDR1 as SGHRS and CDR2 as YFSETQ. CDR3 residues: CASSLGLAGGPGEQFF. The CDR3 DNA reads TGCGCCAGCAGCCTCGGACTAGCGGGAGGGCCTGGTGAGCAGTTCTTC.

The chain employs TRBV21-1 and TRBJ2-4; the D call of TRBD1 is as the table states it, not checked on the DNA. TRBV21-1 is given as a pseudogene. The CDR3 contains 16 residues. This chain's CDR3 is CASSNGDRVGKNIQYF. CDR3 DNA sequence: TGTGCCAGCAGCAATGGGGACAGGGTAGGCAAAAACATTCAGTACTTC.

This clone was counted a few times. J is TRBJ2-1 and V is TRBV28; 9 bases align to TRBD1. J was trimmed by 9 bases and V by 4 bases; bases with no gene match: 10. The CDR3 contains 15 residues. Looked up from germline, CDR1 is MDHEN and CDR2 is SYDVKM. CDR3 nucleotide sequence: TGTGCCAGCAGTTCTCACAGGGGGCGCGTAAGTGAGCAGTTCTTC. Translation gives CASSSHRGRVSEQFF.